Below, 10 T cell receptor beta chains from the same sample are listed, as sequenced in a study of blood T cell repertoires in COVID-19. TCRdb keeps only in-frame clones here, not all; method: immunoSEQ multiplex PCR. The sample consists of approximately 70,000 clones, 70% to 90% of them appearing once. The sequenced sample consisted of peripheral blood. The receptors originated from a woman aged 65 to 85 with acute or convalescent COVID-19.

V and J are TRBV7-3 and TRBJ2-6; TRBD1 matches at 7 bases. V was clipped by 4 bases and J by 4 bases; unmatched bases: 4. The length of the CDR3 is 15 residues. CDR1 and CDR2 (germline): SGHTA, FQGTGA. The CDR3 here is CASSSGGSGANVLTF. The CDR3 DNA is TGTGCCAGCAGCTCAGGGGGTTCCGGGGCCAACGTCCTGACTTTC.

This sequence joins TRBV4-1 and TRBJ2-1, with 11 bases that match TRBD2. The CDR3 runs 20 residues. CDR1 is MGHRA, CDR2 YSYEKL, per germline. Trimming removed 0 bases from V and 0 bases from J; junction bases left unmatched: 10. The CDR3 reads CASSQDLSGRARSSYNEQFF. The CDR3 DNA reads TGCGCCAGCAGCCAAGATCTTAGCGGGAGGGCCCGAAGCTCCTACAATGAGCAGTTCTTC.

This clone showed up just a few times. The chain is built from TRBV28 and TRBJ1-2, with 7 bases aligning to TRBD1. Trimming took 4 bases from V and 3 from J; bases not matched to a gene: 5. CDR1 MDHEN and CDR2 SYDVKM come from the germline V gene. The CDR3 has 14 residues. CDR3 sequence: CASSSYRGYYGYTF. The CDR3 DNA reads TGTGCCAGCAGTTCATACAGGGGATACTATGGCTACACCTTC.

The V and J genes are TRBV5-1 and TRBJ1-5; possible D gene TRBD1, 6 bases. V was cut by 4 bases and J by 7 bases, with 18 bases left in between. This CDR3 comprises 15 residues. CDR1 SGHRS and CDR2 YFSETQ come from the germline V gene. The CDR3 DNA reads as TGCGCCAGCAGCCCGGTAGGGGGTTTCGAGCAGCCCCAGCATTTT. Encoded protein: CASSPVGGFEQPQHF.

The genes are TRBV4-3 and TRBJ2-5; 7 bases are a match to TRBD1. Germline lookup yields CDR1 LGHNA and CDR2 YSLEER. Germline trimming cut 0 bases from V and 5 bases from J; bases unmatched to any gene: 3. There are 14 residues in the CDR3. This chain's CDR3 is CASSQETGQETQYF. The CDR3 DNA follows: TGCGCCAGCAGCCAAGAGACAGGGCAGGAGACCCAGTACTTC.

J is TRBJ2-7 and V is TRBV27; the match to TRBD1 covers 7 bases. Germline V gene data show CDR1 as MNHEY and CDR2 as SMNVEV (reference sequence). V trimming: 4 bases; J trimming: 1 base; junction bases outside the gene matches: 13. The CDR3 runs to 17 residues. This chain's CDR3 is CASSSRQGPTPSYEQYF. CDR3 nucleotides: TGTGCCAGCAGTTCCAGACAGGGACCCACTCCGTCCTACGAGCAGTACTTC.

This CDR3 is CASSEKGATEAFF. In DNA form, the CDR3 reads TGTGCCAGCAGTGAAAAGGGGGCCACTGAAGCTTTCTTT. The gene calls are TRBV6-4 and TRBJ1-1, with 7 nucleotides matching TRBD1. This CDR3 comprises 13 residues. From germline, CDR1 is MRHNA and CDR2 SNTAGT. V dropped 3 bases and J dropped 4; count of bases not matched to a gene: 2.

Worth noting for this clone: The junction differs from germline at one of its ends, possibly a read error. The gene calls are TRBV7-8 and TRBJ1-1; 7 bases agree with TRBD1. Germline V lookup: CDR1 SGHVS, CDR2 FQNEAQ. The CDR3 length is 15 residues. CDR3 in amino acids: CASSTSTGWNAEAFF. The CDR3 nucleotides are TGTGCCAGCAGCACGTCGACAGGGTGGAACGCTGAAGCTTTCTTT.

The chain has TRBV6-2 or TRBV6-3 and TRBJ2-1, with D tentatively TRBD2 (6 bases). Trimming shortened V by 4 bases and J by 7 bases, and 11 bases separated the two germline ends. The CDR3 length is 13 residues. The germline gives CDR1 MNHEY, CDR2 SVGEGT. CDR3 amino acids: CASSWDWGNEQFF. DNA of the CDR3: TGTGCCAGCAGTTGGGACTGGGGGAATGAGCAGTTCTTC.

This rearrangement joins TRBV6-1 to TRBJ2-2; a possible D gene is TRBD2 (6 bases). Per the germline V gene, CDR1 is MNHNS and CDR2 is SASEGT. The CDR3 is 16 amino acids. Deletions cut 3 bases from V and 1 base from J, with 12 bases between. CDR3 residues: CASSEGQGGNTGELFF. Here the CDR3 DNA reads TGTGCCAGCAGTGAGGGGCAGGGAGGGAACACCGGGGAGCTGTTTTTT.